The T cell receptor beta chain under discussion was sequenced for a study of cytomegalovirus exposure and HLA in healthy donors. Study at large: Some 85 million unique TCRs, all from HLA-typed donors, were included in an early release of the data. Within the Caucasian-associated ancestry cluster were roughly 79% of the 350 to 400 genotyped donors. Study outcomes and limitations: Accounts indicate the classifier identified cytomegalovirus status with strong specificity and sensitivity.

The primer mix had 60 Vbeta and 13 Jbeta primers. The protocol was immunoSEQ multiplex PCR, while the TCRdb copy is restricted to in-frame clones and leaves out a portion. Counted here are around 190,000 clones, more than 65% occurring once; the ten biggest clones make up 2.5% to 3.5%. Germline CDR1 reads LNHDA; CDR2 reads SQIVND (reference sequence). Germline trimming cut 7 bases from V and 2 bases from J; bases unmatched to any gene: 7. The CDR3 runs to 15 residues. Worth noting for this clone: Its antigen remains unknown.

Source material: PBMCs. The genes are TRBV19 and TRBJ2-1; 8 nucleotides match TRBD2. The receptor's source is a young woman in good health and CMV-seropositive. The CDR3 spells CASKQSGGTYNEQFF. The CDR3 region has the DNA TGTGCCAGTAAACAGTCGGGGGGGACCTACAATGAGCAGTTCTTC.